This T cell receptor (beta chain) was recovered during a study of Ad26.COV2.S vaccination and SARS-CoV-2 variants. The protocol was immunoSEQ multiplex PCR, while the TCRdb copy is restricted to in-frame clones and leaves out a portion. The profile shows fewer than 600,000 clones, roughly nine tenths of them singletons. V lost 5 bases and J lost 5; bases outside the gene matches: 14. CDR1 is SGHTA, CDR2 FQGTGA, per germline. The CDR3 loop spans 17 amino acids. Treatment noted: about 20 received Ad26.COV2.S at low or high dose, single or two shots; about 5 received placebo; per-sample allocation not given. Sampling took place 63 days after the first vaccine or placebo injection.

The sequence was obtained from a person between 18 and 65 years old who received the Ad26.COV2.S COVID-19 vaccine or a placebo. Sequences were derived from peripheral blood, sampled in a trial of Ad26.COV2.S vaccine versus placebo. The rearrangement links TRBV7-3 to TRBJ2-2, with 7 bases identical to TRBD1. This chain's CDR3 is CASSNSRDRSLTGELFF. Written as DNA, the CDR3 is TGTGCCAGCAGCAACAGTCGGGACAGAAGTCTAACCGGGGAGCTGTTTTTT.